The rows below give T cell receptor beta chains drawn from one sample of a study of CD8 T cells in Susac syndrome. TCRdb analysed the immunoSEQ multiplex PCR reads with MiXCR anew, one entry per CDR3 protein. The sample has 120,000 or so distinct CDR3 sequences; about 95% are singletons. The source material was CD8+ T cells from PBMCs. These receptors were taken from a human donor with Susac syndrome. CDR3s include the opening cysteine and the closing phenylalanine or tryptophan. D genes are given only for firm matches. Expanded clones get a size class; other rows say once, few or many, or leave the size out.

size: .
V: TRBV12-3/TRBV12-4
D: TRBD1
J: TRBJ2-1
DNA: TGTGCCAGCAACCCAGGGGGCTGGAGGAATGAGCAGTTCTTC
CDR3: CASNPGGWRNEQFF

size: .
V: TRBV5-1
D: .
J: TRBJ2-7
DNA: TGCGCCAGCAGCTTGGCCGATATCCAGTACTTC
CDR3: CASSLADIQYF

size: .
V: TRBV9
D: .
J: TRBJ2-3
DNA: TGTGCCAGCAGCGTAGTAGCGATGGATACGCAGTATTTT
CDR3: CASSVVAMDTQYF

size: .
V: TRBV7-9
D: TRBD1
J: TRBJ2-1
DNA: TGTGCCAGCAGCTTCGTGGACAGGGTTTGGAATGAGCAGTTCTTC
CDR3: CASSFVDRVWNEQFF

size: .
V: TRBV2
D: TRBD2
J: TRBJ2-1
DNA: TGTGCCAGCATAACCGGTGGCGGGGGGAGACGTAATGAGCAGTTCTTC
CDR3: CASITGGGGRRNEQFF

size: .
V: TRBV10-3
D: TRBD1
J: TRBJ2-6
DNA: TGTGCCATCAGTGAGCCGGGACAGGGTCCCTCTGGGGCCAACGTCCTGACTTTC
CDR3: CAISEPGQGPSGANVLTF

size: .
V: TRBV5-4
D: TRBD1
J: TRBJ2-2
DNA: TGTGCCAGCAGCTCAGGGACAGCCGGGGAGCTGTTTTTT
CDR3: CASSSGTAGELFF

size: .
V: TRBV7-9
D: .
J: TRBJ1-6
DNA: TGTGCCAGCAGCGCGAGCAACAGGGTCGAGTCACCCCTCCACTTT
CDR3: CASSASNRVESPLHF

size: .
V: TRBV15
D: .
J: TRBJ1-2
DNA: TGTGCCACCAGCAGAGATCTCGAACAGGGCGGCTACACCTTC
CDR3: CATSRDLEQGGYTF

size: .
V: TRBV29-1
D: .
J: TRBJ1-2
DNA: TGCAGCGTGCTAAGAGGAGACTATGGCTACACCTTC
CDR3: CSVLRGDYGYTF

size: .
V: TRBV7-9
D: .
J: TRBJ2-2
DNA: TGTGCCAGCAGCCCGATGAGGGACGCCACCGGGGAGCTGTTTTTT
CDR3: CASSPMRDATGELFF

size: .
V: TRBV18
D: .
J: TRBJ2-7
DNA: TGTGCCAGCTCACCGTTCCAGGAGCCCACCTACGAGCAGTACTTC
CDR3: CASSPFQEPTYEQYF

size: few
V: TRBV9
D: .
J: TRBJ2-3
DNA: TGTGCCAGCAGCGTCGACGTAGCAGATACGCAGTATTTT
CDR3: CASSVDVADTQYF

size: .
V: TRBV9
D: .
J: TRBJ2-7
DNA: TGTGCCAGCAGCGCGGACAAGTCCAGGGAGCAGTACTTC
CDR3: CASSADKSREQYF

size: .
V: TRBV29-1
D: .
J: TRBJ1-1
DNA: TGCAGCGTTGATGGTGGAGGCACGGTGCGGGAGCGGACTGAAGCTTTCTTT
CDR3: CSVDGGGTVRERTEAFF

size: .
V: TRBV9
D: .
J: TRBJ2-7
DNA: TGTGCCAGCAGCGTCGGAGGGGGGACCTCCCACGAGCAGTACTTC
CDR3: CASSVGGGTSHEQYF

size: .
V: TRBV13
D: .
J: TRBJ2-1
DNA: TGTGCCAGCAGCTTAGCCCCCGAGGGGGTGAGTGAGCAGTTCTTC
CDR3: CASSLAPEGVSEQFF

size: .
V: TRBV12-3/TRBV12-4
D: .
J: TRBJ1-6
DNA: TGTGCCAGCAGACCACAGGGAATGGGTAATTCACCCCTCCACTTT
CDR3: CASRPQGMGNSPLHF

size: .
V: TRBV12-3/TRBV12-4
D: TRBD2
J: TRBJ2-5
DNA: TGTGCCAGCAGCCTACGCCTAGCGGGGGAGGAGACCCAGTACTTC
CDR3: CASSLRLAGEETQYF

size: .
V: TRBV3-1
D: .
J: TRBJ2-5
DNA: TGTGCCAGCAGCCTCTCTCAACGTTCTGTGGGGATCCAAGAGACCCAGTACTTC
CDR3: CASSLSQRSVGIQETQYF

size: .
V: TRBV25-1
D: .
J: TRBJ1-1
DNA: TGTGCCAGCAGTGCCCCACACAGGGAGAACACTGAAGCTTTCTTT
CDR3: CASSAPHRENTEAFF

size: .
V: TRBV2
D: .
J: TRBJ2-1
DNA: TGTGCCAGCAGTGAATGGGATGAGCAGTTCTTC
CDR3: CASSEWDEQFF

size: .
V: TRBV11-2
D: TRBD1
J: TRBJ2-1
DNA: TGTGCCAGCAGCTTAGAGACAGGGGGAGATGAGCAGTTCTTC
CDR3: CASSLETGGDEQFF

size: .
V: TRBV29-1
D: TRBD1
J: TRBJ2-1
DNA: TGCAGCGTTGAGACAGGGGGAGAGTACAATGAGCAGTTCTTC
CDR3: CSVETGGEYNEQFF

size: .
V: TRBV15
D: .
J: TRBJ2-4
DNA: TGTGCCACCAGCAGAGATCGGGCCGTCATGAACATTCAGTACTTC
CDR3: CATSRDRAVMNIQYF

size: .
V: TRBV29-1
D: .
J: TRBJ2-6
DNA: TGCAGCGTTCCGGCAGGAGGGGCCAACGTCCTGACTTTC
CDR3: CSVPAGGANVLTF

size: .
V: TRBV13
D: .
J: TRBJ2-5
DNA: TGTGCCAGCAGCCCGGACGGGGATTGGACCCAGTACTTC
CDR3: CASSPDGDWTQYF

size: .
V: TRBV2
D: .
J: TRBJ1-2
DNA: TGTGCCAGCAGTGAATCCACAGGGATAACCTATGGCTACACCTTC
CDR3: CASSESTGITYGYTF

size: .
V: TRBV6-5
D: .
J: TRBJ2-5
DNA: TGTGCCAGCAGCCCCCAAGGCGGCCCTCGAGAGACCCAGTACTTC
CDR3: CASSPQGGPRETQYF

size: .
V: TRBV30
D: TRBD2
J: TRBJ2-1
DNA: TGTGCCTGGAACCGAGCGGGGGCCGTGGATGAGCAGTTCTTC
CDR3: CAWNRAGAVDEQFF

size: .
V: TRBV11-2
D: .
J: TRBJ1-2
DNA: TGTGCCAGCAGCCTGAACGGGTTTCTGGGCTACACCTTC
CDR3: CASSLNGFLGYTF

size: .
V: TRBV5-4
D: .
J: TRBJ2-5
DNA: TGTGCCAGCAGCTTGGAGCATCAGGAGGTAGAGACCCAGTACTTC
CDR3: CASSLEHQEVETQYF